Listed here are 20 T cell receptor beta chains from one sample, sequenced in a study of identical twins. TCRdb re-called the 5' RACE reads through MiXCR, storing one row per CDR3 protein. The sample lists about 890,000 distinct CDR3 sequences, more than 9% seen once, with around 1.6% in the top ten. These records were also assigned to another study, of yellow fever vaccine responses in identical twins.

Specimen: PBMCs. The receptors shown here come from a young woman in good health.

The V and J genes are TRBV5-1 and TRBJ2-3; D may be TRBD1 or TRBD2 (5 bases each). V lost 4 bases to trimming and J lost 0 bases, with 21 bases between them. The length of the CDR3 is 18 residues. The germline CDR1 and CDR2 sequences are SGHRS and YFSETQ. CDR3 protein: CASSGGQRYGTSTDTQYF. Here the CDR3 DNA reads TGCGCCAGCAGCGGGGGTCAGCGGTACGGTACTAGCACAGATACGCAGTATTTT.

This clonotype was found many times. V gene TRBV7-9 combines with J gene TRBJ2-4; D possibly corresponds to TRBD1 (6 bases). This CDR3 has 11 amino acids. Germline CDR1 SEHNR, CDR2 FQNEAQ (reference sequence). V was pared by 5 bases and J by 11 bases, with 10 bases between. CDR3 sequence: CASSKTGFQYF. In DNA, the CDR3 is TGTGCCAGCAGCAAGACAGGTTTTCAGTACTTC.

This chain links TRBV5-5 with TRBJ2-1; 8 bases are a match to TRBD1. After removal of 0 bases from V and 7 bases from J, the junction contained 3 bases not matched to a gene. There are 14 residues in the CDR3. Looked up from germline, CDR1 is SGHKS and CDR2 is YYEKEE (reference sequence). CDR3 region: CASSLGTGKNEQFF. CDR3 nucleotide sequence: TGTGCCAGCAGCTTGGGGACAGGGAAGAATGAGCAGTTCTTC.

V usage is TRBV12-3 or TRBV12-4 and J usage is TRBJ2-5, with a possible D match to TRBD1 (6 bases). V lost 5 bases, J lost 4 bases, and 17 bases lay in between. The CDR3 is 15 amino acids. CDR3 nucleotides: TGTGCCAGCAGTCAGGACAGAATGCCCTCAGAGACCCAGTACTTC. This encodes CASSQDRMPSETQYF.

V gene TRBV20-1 combines with J gene TRBJ2-7, with 9 bases fitting TRBD2. CDR1 DFQATT and CDR2 SNEGSKA come from the germline V gene (reference sequence). The CDR3 covers 13 residues. With V trimmed by 7 bases and J by 4 bases, 8 bases remained unmatched. The CDR3 region has the DNA TGCAGTGGAAGTCTAGCGGGGAGGTACGAGCAGTACTTC. Translated: CSGSLAGRYEQYF.

The gene calls are TRBV18 and TRBJ2-3, with D uncertain. The V end lost 1 base, the J end lost 0 bases, and 14 bases lay between the germline ends. The CDR3 spans 17 residues. In germline, CDR1 is KGHSH, CDR2 LQKENI. This CDR3 reads CASSPRAAPESTDTQYF. The CDR3 coding sequence is TGTGCCAGCTCACCACGGGCGGCTCCCGAGAGCACAGATACGCAGTATTTT.

V gene TRBV12-3 or TRBV12-4 combines with J gene TRBJ1-1, with D possibly matching TRBD1 (5 bases). There are 15 residues in the CDR3. V was trimmed by 5 bases and J by 1 base, leaving 14 bases between them. The CDR3 region has the DNA TGTGCCAGCAGTATATTAGAAGGGGCGAACACTGAAGCTTTCTTT. As protein: CASSILEGANTEAFF.

This clonotype was recorded many times. The gene calls are TRBV20-1 and TRBJ2-3; possible D gene TRBD2, 5 bases. Germline V gene lookup returns CDR1 DFQATT and CDR2 SNEGSKA (reference sequence). The CDR3 runs to 12 residues. CDR3 bases: TGCAGGCCTCCGGGGTGGGCAGATACGCAGTATTTT. It translates to CRPPGWADTQYF.

This clonotype was seen ten or more times. The chain recombines TRBV20-1 with TRBJ2-3; TRBD1 agrees at 9 bases. V lost 3 bases and J lost 0; bases outside the gene matches: 7. This CDR3 comprises 16 residues. Germline values: CDR1 DFQATT, CDR2 SNEGSKA (reference sequence). CDR3 sequence reads: CSASGTGSSSTDTQYF. The CDR3 region has the DNA TGCAGTGCTAGTGGGACAGGGTCCTCTAGCACAGATACGCAGTATTTT.

The CDR3 DNA is TGTGCCAGTAGTGGCGGCAGCGGGAGTTACTACGAGCAGTACTTC. Protein: CASSGGSGSYYEQYF. The rearrangement uses TRBV19 and TRBJ2-7; 8 nucleotides agree with TRBD2. This CDR3 contains 15 residues. Per the germline V gene, CDR1 is LNHDA and CDR2 is SQIVND (reference sequence). V lost 5 bases to trimming and J lost 3 bases; unmatched junction nucleotides: 9.

The chain carries TRBV3-1 and TRBJ2-1; D ambiguous. There are 15 residues in the CDR3. CDR1 is LGHDT and CDR2 is YNNKEL in the germline V gene (reference sequence). The germline V and J ends were trimmed by 0 bases and 6 bases, with 12 bases remaining between them. The CDR3 is CASSQELGSTNEQFF. CDR3 DNA sequence: TGTGCCAGCAGCCAAGAACTCGGATCAACCAATGAGCAGTTCTTC.

V and J are TRBV28 and TRBJ2-7, with 8 positions matching TRBD2. CDR1 is MDHEN and CDR2 is SYDVKM in the germline V gene. The CDR3 has 13 residues. The CDR3 DNA is TGTGCAACTCGGGGGGGGAGCTCCTACGAGCAGTACGTC. The encoded protein is CATRGGSSYEQYV.

The sample holds many counts of this clonotype. This chain links TRBV12-3 or TRBV12-4 with TRBJ1-5; no firm D call. The CDR3 length is 12 residues. Deletions cut 5 bases from V and 4 bases from J, with 6 bases between. CDR3 bases: TGTGCCAGCAGTGGTGGGAATCAGCCCCAGCATTTT. As protein: CASSGGNQPQHF.

This rearrangement joins TRBV19 to TRBJ2-5; 8 bases fit TRBD2. The CDR3 loop spans 15 amino acids. The germline gives CDR1 LNHDA, CDR2 SQIVND (reference sequence). V lost 6 bases and J lost 5; bases outside the gene matches: 11. CDR3 region: CASRTSGAPRETQYF. The CDR3 region has the DNA TGTGCCAGTAGAACTAGCGGAGCGCCCCGGGAGACCCAGTACTTC.

This clonotype was detected only a few times. The chain carries TRBV27 and TRBJ2-2; D call uncertain. The CDR3 contains 14 residues. Germline values: CDR1 MNHEY, CDR2 SMNVEV (reference sequence). The V and J ends lost 7 bases and 4 bases respectively, with 13 bases between them. This CDR3 reads CASTQKGVTGELFF. CDR3 bases: TGTGCCAGCACGCAAAAGGGTGTCACCGGGGAGCTGTTTTTT.

The chain recombines TRBV5-6 with TRBJ2-5; 11 bases are shared with TRBD2. This CDR3 contains 15 residues. Trimming cost V 1 base and J 5 bases; bases outside gene matches: 4. Germline lookup yields CDR1 SGHDT and CDR2 YYEEEE. The CDR3 DNA is TGTGCCAGCAGCTTGACTAGCGGGAGTTGGGAGACCCAGTACTTC. Encoded protein: CASSLTSGSWETQYF. Full variable domain (remainder filled in from reference TRBV5-6 and TRBJ2-5): DAGVTQSPTHLIKTRGQQVTLRCSPKSGHDTVSWYQQALGQGPQFIFQYYEEEERQRGNFPDRFSGHQFPNYSSELNVNALLLGDSALYLCASSLTSGSWETQYFGPGTRLLVL.

This clonotype was detected a few times. Here the CDR3 reads CASSLVGTKNTGELFF. The CDR3 DNA reads TGTGCCAGCAGCTTGGTCGGGACTAAGAACACCGGGGAGCTGTTTTTT. This chain links TRBV5-5 with TRBJ2-2; 7 nucleotides align to TRBD2. The CDR3 length is 16 residues. Germline CDR1 reads SGHKS; CDR2 reads YYEKEE (reference sequence). V lost 0 bases and J lost 1; bases outside the gene matches: 3.

This clonotype has only a few counts. V gene TRBV7-2 combines with J gene TRBJ1-6; a weak D match, TRBD1 (6 bases). This CDR3 region has 14 residues. CDR1 is SGHTA and CDR2 is FQGNSA in the germline V gene. The V end lost 5 bases, the J end lost 7 bases, and 12 bases lay between the germline ends. CDR3 residues: CASSEHGTNSPLHF. As DNA, the CDR3 is TGTGCCAGCAGCGAACATGGGACAAATTCACCCCTCCACTTT.

CDR3 coding DNA: TGTGCCAGCAGCGCCGGACAGGGGGCTTTCTACGAGCAGTACGTC. It codes for CASSAGQGAFYEQYV. The chain couples TRBV5-5 to TRBJ2-7; 11 bases are a match to TRBD1. CDR3 length equals 15 residues. In germline, CDR1 is SGHKS, CDR2 YYEKEE (reference sequence). Trimming removed 4 bases from V and 3 bases from J; junction bases left unmatched: 6.

The rearrangement joins TRBV7-8 to TRBJ2-1; D is unresolved. CDR1 SGHVS and CDR2 FQNEAQ come from the germline V gene. The V and J ends lost 6 bases and 7 bases respectively, with 10 bases between them. The CDR3 length is 12 residues. DNA for the CDR3: TGTGCCAGCAGGGGGTTGAATAATGAGCAGTTCTTC. It is translated as CASRGLNNEQFF.